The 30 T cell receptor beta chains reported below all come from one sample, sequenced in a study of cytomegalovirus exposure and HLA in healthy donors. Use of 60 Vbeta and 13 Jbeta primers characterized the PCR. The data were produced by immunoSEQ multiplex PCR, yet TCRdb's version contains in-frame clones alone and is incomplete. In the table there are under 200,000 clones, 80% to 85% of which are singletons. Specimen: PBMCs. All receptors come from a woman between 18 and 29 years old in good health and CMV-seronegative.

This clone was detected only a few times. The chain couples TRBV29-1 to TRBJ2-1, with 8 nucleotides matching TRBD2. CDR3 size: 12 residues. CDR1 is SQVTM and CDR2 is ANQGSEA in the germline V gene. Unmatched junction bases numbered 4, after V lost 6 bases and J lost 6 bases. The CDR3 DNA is TGCAGCGTCCAAGGGACTAGCAATGAGCAGTTCTTC. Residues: CSVQGTSNEQFF.

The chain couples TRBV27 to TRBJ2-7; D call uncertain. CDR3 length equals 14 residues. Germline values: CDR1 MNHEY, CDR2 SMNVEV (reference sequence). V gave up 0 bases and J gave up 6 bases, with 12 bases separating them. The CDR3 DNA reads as TGTGCCAGCAGTTTATCTACGCAGGCCGCCGAGCAGTACTTC. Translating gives CASSLSTQAAEQYF.

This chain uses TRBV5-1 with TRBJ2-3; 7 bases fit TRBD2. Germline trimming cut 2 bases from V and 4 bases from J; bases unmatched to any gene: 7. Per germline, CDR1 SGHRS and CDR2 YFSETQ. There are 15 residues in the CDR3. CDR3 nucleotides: TGCGCCAGCAGCTTCCGGGACTATCGCGCAGATACGCAGTATTTT. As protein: CASSFRDYRADTQYF.

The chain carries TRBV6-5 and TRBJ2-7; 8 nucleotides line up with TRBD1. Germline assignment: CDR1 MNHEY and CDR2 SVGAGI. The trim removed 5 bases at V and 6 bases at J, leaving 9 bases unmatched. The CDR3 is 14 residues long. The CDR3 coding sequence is TGTGCCAGCAGTGAAGGGGACAGGACCCCCGAGCAGTACTTC. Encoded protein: CASSEGDRTPEQYF.

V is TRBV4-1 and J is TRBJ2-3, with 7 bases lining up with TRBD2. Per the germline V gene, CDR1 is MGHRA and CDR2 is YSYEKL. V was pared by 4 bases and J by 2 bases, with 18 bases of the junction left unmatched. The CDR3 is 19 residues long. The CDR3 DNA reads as TGCGCCAGCAGCCGCGGAGGGGCGGCTGGGGGGGGGAACACAGATACGCAGTATTTT. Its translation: CASSRGGAAGGGNTDTQYF.

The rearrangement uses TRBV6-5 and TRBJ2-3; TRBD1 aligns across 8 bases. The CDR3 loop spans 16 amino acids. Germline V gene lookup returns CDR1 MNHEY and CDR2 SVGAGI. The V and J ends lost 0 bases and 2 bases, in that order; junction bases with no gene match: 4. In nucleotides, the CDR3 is TGTGCCAGCAGTTACTCGCACAGGGGGTCCACAGATACGCAGTATTTT. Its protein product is CASSYSHRGSTDTQYF.

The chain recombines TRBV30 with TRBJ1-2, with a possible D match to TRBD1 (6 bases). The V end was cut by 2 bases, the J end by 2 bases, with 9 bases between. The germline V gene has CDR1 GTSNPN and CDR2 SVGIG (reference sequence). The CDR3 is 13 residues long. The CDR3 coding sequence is TGTGCCTGGAGTCGGACAGAAAACTATGGCTACACCTTC. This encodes CAWSRTENYGYTF.

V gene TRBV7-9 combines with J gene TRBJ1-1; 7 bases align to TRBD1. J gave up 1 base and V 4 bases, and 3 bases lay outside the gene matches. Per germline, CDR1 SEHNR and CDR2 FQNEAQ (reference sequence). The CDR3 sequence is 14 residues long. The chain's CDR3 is CASSWGQRNTEAFF. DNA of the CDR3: TGTGCCAGCAGCTGGGGACAGCGGAACACTGAAGCTTTCTTT.

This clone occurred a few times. The CDR3 nucleotides are TGTGCCTGGGACGGGGGGATCGGGTGGGGAACTAATGAAAAACTGTTTTTT. It specifies CAWDGGIGWGTNEKLFF. The V and J genes are TRBV30 and TRBJ1-4; perhaps TRBD1 as D (5 bases). With 5 bases removed from V and 1 base from J, the gap between germline ends came to 20 bases. Germline V lookup: CDR1 GTSNPN, CDR2 SVGIG (reference sequence). The CDR3 is made up of 17 amino acids.

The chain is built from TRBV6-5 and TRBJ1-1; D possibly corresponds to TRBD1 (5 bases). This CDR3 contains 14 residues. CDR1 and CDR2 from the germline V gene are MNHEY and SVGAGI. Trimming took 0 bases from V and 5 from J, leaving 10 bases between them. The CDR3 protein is CASSYSGDGTEAFF. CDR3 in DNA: TGTGCCAGCAGTTACTCAGGGGATGGTACTGAAGCTTTCTTT.

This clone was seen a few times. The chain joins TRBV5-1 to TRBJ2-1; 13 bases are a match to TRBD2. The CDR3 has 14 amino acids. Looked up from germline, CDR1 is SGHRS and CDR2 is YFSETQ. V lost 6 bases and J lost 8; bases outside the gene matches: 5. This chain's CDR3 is CASTGLAGVDEQFF. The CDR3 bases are TGCGCCAGCACCGGACTAGCGGGAGTCGATGAGCAGTTCTTC.

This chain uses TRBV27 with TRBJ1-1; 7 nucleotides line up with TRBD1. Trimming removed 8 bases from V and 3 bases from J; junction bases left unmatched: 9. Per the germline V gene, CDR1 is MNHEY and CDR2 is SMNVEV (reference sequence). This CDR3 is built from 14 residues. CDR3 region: CASRKGAVHTEAFF. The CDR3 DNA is TGTGCCAGCCGGAAGGGGGCAGTGCACACTGAAGCTTTCTTT.

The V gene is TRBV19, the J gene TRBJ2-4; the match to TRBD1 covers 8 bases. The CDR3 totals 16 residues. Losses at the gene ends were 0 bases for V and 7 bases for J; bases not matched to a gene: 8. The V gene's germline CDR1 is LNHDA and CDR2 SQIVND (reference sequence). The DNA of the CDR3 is TGTGCCAGTAGTATAGATCCGGACAGGGCCACCAACATTCAGTACTTC. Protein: CASSIDPDRATNIQYF. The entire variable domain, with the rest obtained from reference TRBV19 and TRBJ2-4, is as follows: DGGITQSPKYLFRKEGQNVTLSCEQNLNHDAMYWYRQDPGQGLRLIYYSQIVNDFQKGDIAEGYSVSREKKESFPLTVTSAQKNPTAFYLCASSIDPDRATNIQYFGAGTRLSVL.

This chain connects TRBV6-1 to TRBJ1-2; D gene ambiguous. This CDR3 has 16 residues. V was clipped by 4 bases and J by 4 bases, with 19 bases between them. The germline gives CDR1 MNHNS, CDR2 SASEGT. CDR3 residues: CASSGWEARKVYGYTF. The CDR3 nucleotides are TGTGCCAGCAGTGGGTGGGAGGCACGCAAGGTCTATGGCTACACCTTC.

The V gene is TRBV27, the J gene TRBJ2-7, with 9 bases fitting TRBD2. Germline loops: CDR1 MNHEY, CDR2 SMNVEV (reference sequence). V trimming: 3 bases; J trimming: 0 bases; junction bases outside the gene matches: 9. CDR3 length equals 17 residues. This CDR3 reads CASSFLAGSPSSYEQYF. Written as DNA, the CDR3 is TGTGCCAGCAGTTTCCTAGCGGGATCCCCGAGCTCCTACGAGCAGTACTTC.

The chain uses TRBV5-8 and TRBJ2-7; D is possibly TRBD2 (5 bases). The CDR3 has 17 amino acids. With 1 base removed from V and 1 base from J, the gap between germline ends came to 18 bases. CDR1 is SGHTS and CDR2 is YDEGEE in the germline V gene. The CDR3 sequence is CASSLWKGAEWSYEQYF. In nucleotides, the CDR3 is TGTGCCAGCAGCTTGTGGAAGGGAGCGGAATGGTCCTACGAGCAGTACTTC. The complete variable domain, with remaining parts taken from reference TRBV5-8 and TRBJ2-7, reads EAGVTQSPTHLIKTRGQQATLRCSPISGHTSVYWYQQALGLGLQFLLWYDEGEERNRGNFPPRFSGRQFPNYSSELNVNALELEDSALYLCASSLWKGAEWSYEQYFGPGTRLTVT.

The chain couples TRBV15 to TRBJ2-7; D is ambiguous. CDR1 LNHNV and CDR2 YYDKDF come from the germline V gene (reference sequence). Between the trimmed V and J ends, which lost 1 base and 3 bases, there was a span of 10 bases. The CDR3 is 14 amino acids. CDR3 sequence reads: CATSRVPGSYEQYV. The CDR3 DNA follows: TGTGCCACCAGCAGAGTCCCGGGTAGCTACGAGCAGTACGTC.

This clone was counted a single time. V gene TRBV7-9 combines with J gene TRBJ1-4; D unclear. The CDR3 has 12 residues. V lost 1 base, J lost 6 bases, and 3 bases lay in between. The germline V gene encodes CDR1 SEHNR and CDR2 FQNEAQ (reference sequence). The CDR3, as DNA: TGTGCCAGCAGCTTAGGGCATGAAAAACTGTTTTTT. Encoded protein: CASSLGHEKLFF.

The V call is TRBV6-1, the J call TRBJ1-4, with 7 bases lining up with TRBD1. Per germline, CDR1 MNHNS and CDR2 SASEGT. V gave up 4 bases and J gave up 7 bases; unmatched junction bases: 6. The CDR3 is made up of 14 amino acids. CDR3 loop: CASSVSGGGEKLFF. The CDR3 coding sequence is TGTGCCAGCAGTGTGTCAGGGGGAGGTGAAAAACTGTTTTTT.

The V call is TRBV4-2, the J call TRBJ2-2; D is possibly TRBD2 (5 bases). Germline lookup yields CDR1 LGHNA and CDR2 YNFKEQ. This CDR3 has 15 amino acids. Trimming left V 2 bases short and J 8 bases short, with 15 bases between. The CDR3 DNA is TGTGCCAGCAGCCAATTACGGGAAACGGGGGGGGAGCTGTTTTTT. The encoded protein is CASSQLRETGGELFF.

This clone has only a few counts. CDR3 nucleotide sequence: TGTGCCAGCACCCACGGGTCCGAGCAGTACTTC. This encodes CASTHGSEQYF. This chain connects TRBV28 to TRBJ2-7; D not certain. The germline V gene has CDR1 MDHEN and CDR2 SYDVKM. The V end was cut by 7 bases, the J end by 6 bases, with 10 bases between. The CDR3 loop spans 11 amino acids.

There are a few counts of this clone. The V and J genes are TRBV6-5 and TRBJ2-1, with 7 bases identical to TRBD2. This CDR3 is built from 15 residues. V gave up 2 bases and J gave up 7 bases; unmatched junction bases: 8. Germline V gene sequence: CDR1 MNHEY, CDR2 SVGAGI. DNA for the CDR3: TGTGCCAGCAGTTACGGTATCCTAGCGGAAAATGAGCAGTTCTTC. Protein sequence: CASSYGILAENEQFF.

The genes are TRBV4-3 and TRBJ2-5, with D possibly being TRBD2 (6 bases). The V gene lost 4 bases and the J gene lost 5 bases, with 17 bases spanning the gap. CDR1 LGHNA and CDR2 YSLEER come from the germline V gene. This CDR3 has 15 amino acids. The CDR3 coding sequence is TGCGCCAGCAGCCCAGTACGGGAGTCCGGTGAGACCCAGTACTTC. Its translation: CASSPVRESGETQYF.

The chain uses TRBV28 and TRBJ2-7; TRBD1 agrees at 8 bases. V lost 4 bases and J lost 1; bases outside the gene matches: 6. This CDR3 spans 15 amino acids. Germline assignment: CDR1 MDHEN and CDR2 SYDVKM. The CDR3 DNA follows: TGTGCCAGCAGTTCCAGGGGGCGCGTTTCCTACGAGCAGTACTTC. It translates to CASSSRGRVSYEQYF.

CDR3 amino acids: CASSAGGYNEQFF. In DNA, the CDR3 is TGTGCCAGCAGTGCCGGGGGTTACAATGAGCAGTTCTTC. This chain uses TRBV27 with TRBJ2-1, with a tentative D call TRBD2 (6 bases). Germline CDR1 MNHEY, CDR2 SMNVEV (reference sequence). V lost 5 bases and J 4 bases, leaving 9 bases between the germline ends. This CDR3 contains 13 residues.

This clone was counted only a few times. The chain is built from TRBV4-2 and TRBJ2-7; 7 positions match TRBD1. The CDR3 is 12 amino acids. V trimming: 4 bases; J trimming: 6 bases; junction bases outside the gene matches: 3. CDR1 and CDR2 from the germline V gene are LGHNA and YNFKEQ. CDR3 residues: CASSLGQFEQYF. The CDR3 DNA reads TGTGCCAGCAGCCTGGGACAGTTCGAGCAGTACTTC.

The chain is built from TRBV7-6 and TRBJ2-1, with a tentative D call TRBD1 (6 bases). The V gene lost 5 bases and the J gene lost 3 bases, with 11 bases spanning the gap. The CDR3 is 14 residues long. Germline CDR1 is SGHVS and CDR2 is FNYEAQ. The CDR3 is CASSPTDSYNEQFF. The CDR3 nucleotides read TGTGCCAGCAGCCCTACGGACAGCTACAATGAGCAGTTCTTC.

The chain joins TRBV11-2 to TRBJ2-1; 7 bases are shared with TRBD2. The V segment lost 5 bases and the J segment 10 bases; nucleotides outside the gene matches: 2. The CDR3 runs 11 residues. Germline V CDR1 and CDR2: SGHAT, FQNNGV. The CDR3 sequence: CASSLGGEQFF. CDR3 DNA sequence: TGTGCCAGCAGCCTCGGGGGGGAGCAGTTCTTC.

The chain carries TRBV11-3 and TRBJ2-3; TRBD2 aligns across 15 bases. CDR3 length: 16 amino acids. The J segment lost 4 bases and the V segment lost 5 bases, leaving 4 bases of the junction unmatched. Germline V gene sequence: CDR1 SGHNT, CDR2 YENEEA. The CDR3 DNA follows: TGTGCCAGCAGCCCCGGACTAGCGGGAGGGGCAGATACGCAGTATTTT. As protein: CASSPGLAGGADTQYF.

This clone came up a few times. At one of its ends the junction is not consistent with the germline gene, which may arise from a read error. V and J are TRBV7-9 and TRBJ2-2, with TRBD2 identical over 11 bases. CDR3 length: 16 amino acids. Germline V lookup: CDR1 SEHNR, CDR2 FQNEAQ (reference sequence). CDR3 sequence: CSSIELAGAVTGELFF. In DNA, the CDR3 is TGTTCCAGCATCGAACTAGCGGGAGCGGTCACCGGGGAGCTGTTTTTT.